This is a list of T cell receptor beta chains from one sample in a study of identical twins. TCRdb ran MiXCR on the 5' RACE reads and lists one entry per CDR3 protein. The sample contains some 260,000 distinct CDR3 sequences, about 14% of which appear only once. The sequenced sample was memory (CD45RO+) T cells sorted from blood. Receptors were obtained from a woman aged 18-30 years in good health. CDR3s include the opening cysteine and the closing phenylalanine or tryptophan. A D gene is named only where the DNA matches it firmly. For some rows the clone size is stated as once, few or many, or as a class when expanded; others skip it.

D gene	V gene	clone size	J gene	CDR3 DNA	CDR3 protein
-	TRBV29-1	few	TRBJ1-1	TGCAGCGTTGCTGAAGCTTTCTTT	CSVAEAFF
TRBD1	TRBV11-3	-	TRBJ2-3	TGTGCCAGCAGAACCGGGACAGGGCGCGGTAGCACAGATACGCAGTATTTT	CASRTGTGRGSTDTQYF
TRBD2	TRBV7-3	few	TRBJ2-3	TGTGCCAGCAGCTTGAGCCCGGGCGGGGGTACGCAGTATTTT	CASSLSPGGGTQYF
TRBD2	TRBV14	-	TRBJ2-7	TGTGCCAGCAGCCGAGCGGGACTAGTCTACGAGCAGTACTTC	CASSRAGLVYEQYF
-	TRBV4-3	-	TRBJ2-6	TGCGCCAGCAGCCAAGAGCCAGCTCTGGAAGTTGGGGCCAACGTCCTGACTTTC	CASSQEPALEVGANVLTF
TRBD1	TRBV12-3/TRBV12-4	many	TRBJ1-5	TGTGCCAGCAGTCGACGGGGGGGGAGACAGGGCCGGGGTCAGCCCCAGCATTTT	CASSRRGGRQGRGQPQHF
-	TRBV6-1	few	TRBJ1-1	TGTGCCAGCAGCCGGACACCGGACCGGGGGACTATGGGAGCTTTCTTT	CASSRTPDRGTMGAFF
-	TRBV18	few	TRBJ2-2	TGTGCCAGCTCACCAGTCACCGGGGAGCTGTTTTTT	CASSPVTGELFF
TRBD1	TRBV20-1	few	TRBJ2-7	TGCAGTGCTCACGACCGGACAGGACACTACGAGCAGTACTTC	CSAHDRTGHYEQYF
TRBD2	TRBV20-1	-	TRBJ2-3	TGCAGTGCTAGTTGGACGGGAGGGGTGACAGATACGCAGTATTTT	CSASWTGGVTDTQYF
-	TRBV5-1	few	TRBJ2-2	TGCGCCAGCAGCGGCAGGGGTAACACCGGGGAGCTGTTTTTT	CASSGRGNTGELFF
-	TRBV20-1	-	TRBJ2-5	TGCAGTGCTAGGGGGTTGATAGGACTTGAGCAAGAGACCCAGTACTTC	CSARGLIGLEQETQYF
-	TRBV7-3	few	TRBJ2-3	TGTGCCAGCAGCCCAAAGTTAGGGGATACGCAGTATTTT	CASSPKLGDTQYF
-	TRBV7-8	-	TRBJ2-7	TGTGCCAGCAGCTCCCCGAGGGGTGAGCAGTACTTC	CASSSPRGEQYF
-	TRBV2	-	TRBJ2-2	TGTGCCAGCAGTTTCCGTAGCGGGAACACCGGGGAGCTGTTTTTT	CASSFRSGNTGELFF
-	TRBV27	many	TRBJ1-4	TGTGCCACCTCCTTCGCAGGAATGAATGAAAAACTGTTTTTT	CATSFAGMNEKLFF
-	TRBV5-5	-	TRBJ2-3	TGTGCCAGCAGCCCGGGGGTAAAGGAGGCGCAGTATTTT	CASSPGVKEAQYF
-	TRBV20-1	few	TRBJ2-3	TGCAGTGGAGCGGGTGTAACGGCGGATACGCAGTATTTT	CSGAGVTADTQYF
-	TRBV5-6	few	TRBJ2-7	TGTGCCAGCAGGAATCTGGAGAATCCCAACGAGCAGTACTTC	CASRNLENPNEQYF
-	TRBV4-3	-	TRBJ2-7	TGCGCCAGCAGCCAAGATAGACCCGGCCGGGGGCGCCCGGACGAGCAGTACTTC	CASSQDRPGRGRPDEQYF
TRBD1	TRBV20-1	few	TRBJ1-6	TGCAGTGCTAGAGATTCTACAGGGGGCGTAGGTTACTCACCCCTCCACTTT	CSARDSTGGVGYSPLHF
-	TRBV2	few	TRBJ1-2	TGTGCCACCGGGGGTAACTATGGCTACACCTTC	CATGGNYGYTF
-	TRBV6-1	few	TRBJ1-3	TGTGCCGTCCTGGCTCCGTTTGGGGGAAACACCATATATTTT	CAVLAPFGGNTIYF
-	TRBV4-2	few	TRBJ2-2	TGTGCCAGCAGCCAAGAAGCCTCCGGCGTCGGGGAGCTGTTTTTT	CASSQEASGVGELFF
-	TRBV6-5	-	TRBJ1-5	TGTGCCAGCAGTTACGAAGGCAGGGCGACTTCTCAGCCCCAGCATTTT	CASSYEGRATSQPQHF
-	TRBV5-1	-	TRBJ2-1	TGCGCCAGCAGCTTAAGCTCTAACTCCTACAATGAGCAGTTCTTC	CASSLSSNSYNEQFF
-	TRBV20-1	-	TRBJ2-7	TGCAGTGCTAGAGGGGGGACGGCTGCCTACGAGCAGTACTTC	CSARGGTAAYEQYF
-	TRBV11-3	few	TRBJ2-2	TGTGCCAGCAGTCCGCGGTTGAACACCGGGGAGCTGTTTTTT	CASSPRLNTGELFF
-	TRBV20-1	few	TRBJ2-1	TGCAGTGTCGCTCGTAGGACTGGGGGGTACAATGAGCAGTTCTTC	CSVARRTGGYNEQFF
-	TRBV11-2	-	TRBJ2-7	TGTGCCAGCAGCTCGGACGTAGGGGTCCTTCCCTACGAGCAGTACTTC	CASSSDVGVLPYEQYF
-	TRBV12-3/TRBV12-4	-	TRBJ1-2	TGTGCCAGCAGTCCCGACGGGACCCGTCAAGTAGGCTACACCTTC	CASSPDGTRQVGYTF
TRBD2	TRBV20-1	few	TRBJ2-1	TGCAGTGCTAGTTCAGCAGCGGGAGATAACAATGAGCAGTTCTTC	CSASSAAGDNNEQFF
-	TRBV5-1	many	TRBJ2-7	TGCGCCAGCAGCTTGGAGCAGAGGATCTCCTACGAGCAGTACTTC	CASSLEQRISYEQYF
-	TRBV5-6	few	TRBJ1-4	TGTGCCAGCAGCTTGTGGGACCGGGCTAATGAAAAACTGTTTTTT	CASSLWDRANEKLFF
-	TRBV5-1	few	TRBJ2-7	TGCGCCAGCGGGCTAGGGAATCGGTACGAGCAGTACTTC	CASGLGNRYEQYF
TRBD2	TRBV3-1	-	TRBJ2-1	TGTGCCAGCAGCCAAGATCTCCTAGCGGGGAGTGAGCAGTTCTTC	CASSQDLLAGSEQFF
-	TRBV4-3	-	TRBJ1-2	TGCGCCAGCAGCCAAGATAGGACAGACATCTATGGCTACACCTTC	CASSQDRTDIYGYTF
TRBD1	TRBV7-2	many	TRBJ2-7	TGTGCCAGCAGCTTGACCGGGACAGGGACCTACGAGCAGTACTTC	CASSLTGTGTYEQYF
-	TRBV2	few	TRBJ2-3	TGTGCCAGCAGTAGAGAGACAGATACGCAGTATTTT	CASSRETDTQYF
-	TRBV5-1	-	TRBJ2-1	TGCGCCAGCAGCTTGGACAGACAGAACAATGAGCAGTTCTTC	CASSLDRQNNEQFF
-	TRBV21-1	-	TRBJ2-1	TGTGCCAGCAGCTCACCGGGACTCAGCTCCTACAATGAGCAGTTCTTC	CASSSPGLSSYNEQFF
-	TRBV5-5	few	TRBJ2-7	TGTGCCAGCAGCTTGGCCGCTTCACTGAGCTCCTACGAGCAGTACTTC	CASSLAASLSSYEQYF
-	TRBV9	-	TRBJ2-7	TGTGCCAGCAGCGTAGAGCCCTTGAAAAGCTACGAGCAGTACTTC	CASSVEPLKSYEQYF